These T cell receptor beta chains were read from a single sample in a study of T cells after somatic rescue of genetic block. Method: immunoSEQ multiplex PCR; TCRdb's copy keeps in-frame clones and lacks some. The top ten clones hold 1.4% of a sample with roughly 120,000 clones, under 95% of them seen once. Sequenced: peripheral blood mononuclear cells (PBMCs). These receptors were taken from a young woman. Both conserved end residues are part of each CDR3. A D gene is named only where the DNA matches it firmly. Clone size, where shown, is once, few, many, or a class for clones that have expanded.

v_call,clone_size,j_call,d_call,cdr3_aa,cdr3_nt
TRBV4-1,-,TRBJ1-4,-,CASSQLQGLGEKLFF,TGCGCCAGCAGCCAACTTCAGGGCTTGGGCGAAAAACTGTTTTTT
TRBV28,-,TRBJ1-5,-,CASSLGGARWNQPQHF,TGTGCCAGCAGTTTAGGGGGGGCACGGTGGAATCAGCCCCAGCATTTT
TRBV7-2,-,TRBJ2-5,TRBD1,CASRILTGVETQYF,TGTGCCAGCAGGATCCTGACAGGGGTAGAGACCCAGTACTTC
TRBV30,-,TRBJ1-1,-,CAWSRVNTEAFF,TGTGCCTGGAGTAGGGTGAACACTGAAGCTTTCTTT
TRBV9,-,TRBJ1-2,-,CASSLPARGLNYGYTF,TGTGCCAGCAGCCTCCCGGCTAGGGGCCTGAACTATGGCTACACCTTC
TRBV9,-,TRBJ1-1,-,CASSGLRNTEAFF,TGTGCCAGCAGCGGACTTAGGAACACTGAAGCTTTCTTT
TRBV7-6,-,TRBJ2-7,TRBD1,CASSSPDRGYEQYF,TGTGCCAGCAGCTCGCCTGACAGGGGCTACGAGCAGTACTTC
TRBV7-6,-,TRBJ2-5,-,CASSLAEETQYF,TGTGCCAGCAGCTTAGCCGAAGAGACCCAGTACTTC
TRBV6-6,-,TRBJ1-6,-,CASSYYQRGNSPLHF,TGTGCCAGCAGTTACTATCAGCGTGGGAATTCACCCCTCCACTTT
TRBV7-3,-,TRBJ2-5,TRBD1,CASSSSRDRGETQYF,TGTGCCAGCAGCTCGTCCCGGGACAGGGGAGAGACCCAGTACTTC
TRBV19,once,TRBJ2-3,TRBD2,CASSRTSDFVGDTQYF,TGTGCCAGTAGTCGGACTAGCGATTTCGTTGGGGATACGCAGTATTTT
TRBV6-5,-,TRBJ1-2,TRBD1,CASSRDSDNYGYTF,TGTGCCAGCAGCCGGGACAGCGATAACTATGGCTACACCTTC
TRBV28,-,TRBJ2-1,-,CASSPPLEWNEQFF,TGTGCCAGCAGCCCCCCTCTAGAGTGGAATGAGCAGTTCTTC
TRBV7-8,-,TRBJ1-1,-,CASSLAQGKNTEAFF,TGTGCCAGCAGCTTAGCGCAGGGAAAGAACACTGAAGCTTTCTTT
TRBV18,-,TRBJ2-7,-,CASSPVPDLKGNEQYF,TGTGCCAGCTCACCAGTTCCGGACCTAAAGGGTAACGAGCAGTACTTC
TRBV4-2,once,TRBJ2-3,TRBD1,CASSQGTGGTSTDTQYF,TGTGCCAGCAGCCAAGGGACAGGAGGAACTAGCACAGATACGCAGTATTTT
TRBV13,-,TRBJ2-7,-,CASSTTGAHSYEQYF,TGTGCCAGCAGCACCACCGGGGCCCACTCCTACGAGCAGTACTTC
TRBV7-2,-,TRBJ1-5,-,CASSLQGGNQPQHF,TGTGCCAGCAGCTTACAGGGAGGTAATCAGCCCCAGCATTTT
TRBV19,once,TRBJ2-3,-,CASSVGVSGYTQYF,TGTGCCAGTAGTGTGGGGGTCTCCGGATATACGCAGTATTTT
TRBV10-3,-,TRBJ2-3,TRBD1,CAIRETGGSDTQYF,TGTGCCATCAGGGAGACAGGGGGCTCAGATACGCAGTATTTT
TRBV6-4,-,TRBJ2-3,TRBD1,CASSYYGTGDDTQYF,TGTGCCAGCAGTTATTACGGGACAGGGGACGATACGCAGTATTTT
TRBV2,-,TRBJ1-2,-,CASSEDTGYGYTF,TGTGCCAGCAGTGAAGATACAGGATATGGCTACACCTTC
TRBV19,-,TRBJ2-2,-,CASSQGLPFGGELFF,TGTGCCAGTAGTCAAGGACTCCCTTTTGGTGGGGAGCTGTTTTTT
TRBV21-1,-,TRBJ1-3,-,CASKEGGSSGNTIYF,TGTGCCAGCAAGGAAGGGGGCAGTTCTGGAAACACCATATATTTT
TRBV30,-,TRBJ2-1,TRBD2,CAWSVIAGGRLPYNEQFF,TGTGCCTGGAGTGTTATTGCGGGGGGGCGGCTCCCCTACAATGAGCAGTTCTTC
TRBV6-5,-,TRBJ1-1,-,CASSSPQGMFF,TGTGCCAGCAGTTCCCCCCAGGGGATGTTCTTT
TRBV2,-,TRBJ2-7,TRBD1,CASSQTGGLEYEQYF,TGTGCCAGCAGTCAGACAGGGGGTCTAGAATACGAGCAGTACTTC
TRBV18,-,TRBJ2-6,-,CASRAAKGSGANVLTF,TGTGCCAGCCGGGCCGCTAAAGGCTCTGGGGCCAACGTCCTGACTTTC
TRBV6-5,few,TRBJ1-2,TRBD1,CASSRGQGKYGYTF,TGTGCCAGCAGTCGGGGACAGGGGAAATATGGCTACACCTTC
TRBV5-4,-,TRBJ2-7,-,CASSLTGTYEQYF,TGTGCCAGCAGCTTGACAGGGACCTACGAGCAGTACTTC
TRBV10-3,few,TRBJ1-2,-,CAISESVRENYGYTF,TGTGCCATCAGTGAGTCAGTCCGGGAGAACTATGGCTACACCTTC
TRBV5-6,-,TRBJ2-2,-,CASSFGLDSLIFFGELFF,TGTGCCAGCAGCTTTGGCTTGGACAGTTTAATTTTTTTCGGGGAGCTGTTTTTT
TRBV4-1,-,TRBJ1-1,TRBD1,CASSHRQGPDTEAFF,TGCGCCAGCAGCCATAGACAGGGACCGGACACTGAAGCTTTCTTT
TRBV5-1,-,TRBJ1-6,-,CASSPVNSENSPLHF,TGCGCCAGCAGCCCGGTCAACAGTGAGAATTCACCCCTCCACTTT
TRBV9,-,TRBJ2-3,TRBD2,CASSVKGLYQPDTQYF,TGTGCCAGCAGCGTAAAGGGACTATATCAACCAGATACGCAGTATTTT
TRBV18,-,TRBJ2-7,TRBD2,CASSPQAGDYEQYF,TGTGCCAGCTCACCACAAGCGGGGGACTACGAGCAGTACTTC
TRBV6-6,-,TRBJ2-7,-,CASSGNYEQYF,TGTGCCAGCAGTGGAAACTACGAGCAGTACTTC
TRBV11-2,-,TRBJ1-1,-,CASSLRTRTEAFF,TGTGCCAGCAGCTTACGGACCCGCACTGAAGCTTTCTTT
TRBV7-2,-,TRBJ1-1,TRBD1,CASSSPDRGHRAFF,TGTGCCAGCAGCTCCCCCGACAGGGGGCATCGCGCTTTCTTT
TRBV10-3,-,TRBJ1-1,TRBD1,CAIRGQGTEAFF,TGTGCCATCAGGGGACAGGGAACTGAAGCTTTCTTT
TRBV28,-,TRBJ1-1,-,CASSFSSTILNTEAFF,TGTGCCAGCAGTTTCAGCAGTACCATTTTGAACACTGAAGCTTTCTTT
TRBV18,-,TRBJ1-5,-,CASSPSAVSNQPQHF,TGTGCCAGCTCACCTTCCGCAGTTAGCAATCAGCCCCAGCATTTT
TRBV11-3,-,TRBJ1-3,-,CASSRGGTGGERNTIYF,TGTGCCAGCAGCCGGGGCGGCACAGGAGGGGAACGAAACACCATATATTTT
TRBV2,-,TRBJ1-1,-,CASSEAPTENTEAFF,TGTGCCAGCAGTGAAGCCCCCACAGAGAACACTGAAGCTTTCTTT
TRBV18,-,TRBJ2-5,-,CASSPGIDQETQYF,TGTGCCAGCTCACCAGGGATAGACCAAGAGACCCAGTACTTC
TRBV5-4,once,TRBJ1-2,TRBD1,CASSPARGQNYGYTF,TGTGCCAGCAGCCCGGCGAGGGGACAGAACTATGGCTACACCTTC
TRBV29-1,-,TRBJ2-5,-,CSAARRQQETQYF,TGCAGCGCCGCCCGCCGACAGCAGGAGACCCAGTACTTC